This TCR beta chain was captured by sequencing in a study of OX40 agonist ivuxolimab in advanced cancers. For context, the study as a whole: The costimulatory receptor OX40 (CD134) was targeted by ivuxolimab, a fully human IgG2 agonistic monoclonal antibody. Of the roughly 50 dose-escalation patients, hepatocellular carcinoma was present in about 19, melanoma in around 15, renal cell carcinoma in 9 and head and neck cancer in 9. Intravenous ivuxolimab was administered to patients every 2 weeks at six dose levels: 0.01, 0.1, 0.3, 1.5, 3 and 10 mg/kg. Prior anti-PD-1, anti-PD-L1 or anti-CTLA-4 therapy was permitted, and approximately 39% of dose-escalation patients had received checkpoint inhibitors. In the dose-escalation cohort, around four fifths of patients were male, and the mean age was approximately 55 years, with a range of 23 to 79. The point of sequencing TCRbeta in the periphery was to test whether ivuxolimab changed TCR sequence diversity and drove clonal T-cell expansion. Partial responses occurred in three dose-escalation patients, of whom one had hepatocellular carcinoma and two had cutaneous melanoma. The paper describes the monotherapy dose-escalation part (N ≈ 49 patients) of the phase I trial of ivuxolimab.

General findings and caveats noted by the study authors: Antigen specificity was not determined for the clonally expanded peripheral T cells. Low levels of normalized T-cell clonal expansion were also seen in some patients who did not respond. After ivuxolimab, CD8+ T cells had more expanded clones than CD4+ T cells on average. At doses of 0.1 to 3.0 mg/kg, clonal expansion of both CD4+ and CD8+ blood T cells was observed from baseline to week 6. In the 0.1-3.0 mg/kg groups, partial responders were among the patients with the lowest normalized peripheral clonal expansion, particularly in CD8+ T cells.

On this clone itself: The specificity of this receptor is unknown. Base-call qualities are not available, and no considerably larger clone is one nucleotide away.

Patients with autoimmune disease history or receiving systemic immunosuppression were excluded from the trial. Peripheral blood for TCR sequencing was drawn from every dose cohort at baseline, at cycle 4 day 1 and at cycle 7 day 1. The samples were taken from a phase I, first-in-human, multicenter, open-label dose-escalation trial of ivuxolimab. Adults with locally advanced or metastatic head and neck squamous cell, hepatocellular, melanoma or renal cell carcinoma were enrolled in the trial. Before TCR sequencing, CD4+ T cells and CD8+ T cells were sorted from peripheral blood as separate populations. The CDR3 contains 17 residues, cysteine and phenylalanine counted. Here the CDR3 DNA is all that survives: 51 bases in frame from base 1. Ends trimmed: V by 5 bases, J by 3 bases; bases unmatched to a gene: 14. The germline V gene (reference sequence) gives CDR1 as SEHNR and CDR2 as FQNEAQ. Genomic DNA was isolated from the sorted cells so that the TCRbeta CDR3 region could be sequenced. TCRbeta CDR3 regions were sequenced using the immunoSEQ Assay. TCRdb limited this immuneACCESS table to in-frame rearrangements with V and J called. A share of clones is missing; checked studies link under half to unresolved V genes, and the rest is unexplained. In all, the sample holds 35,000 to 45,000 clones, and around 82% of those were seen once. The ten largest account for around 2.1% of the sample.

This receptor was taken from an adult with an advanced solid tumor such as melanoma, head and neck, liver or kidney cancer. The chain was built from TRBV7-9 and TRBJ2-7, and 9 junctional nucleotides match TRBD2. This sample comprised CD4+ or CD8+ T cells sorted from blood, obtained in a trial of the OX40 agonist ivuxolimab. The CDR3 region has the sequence CASSPGVSGRPDYEQYF. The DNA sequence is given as TGTGCCAGCAGCCCGGGAGTTAGCGGGAGACCAGACTACGAGCAGTACTTC.